This T cell receptor beta chain originates from a study of blood T cell repertoires in COVID-19. Study-wide background: Italy, Spain and the United States were the sources of the convalescent and acute COVID-19 samples. PBMCs, B-cell-depleted T cells, or T cells were the source of the cDNA or gDNA that made up the material.

The CDR3 covers 16 residues. The ends were cut back, 0 bases at V and 5 bases at J, with 17 bases in the middle. Germline V gene data show CDR1 as ENHRY and CDR2 as SYGVKD. In the authors' methods: Nucleated cell number was recorded as an estimate derived from reference gene primer amplification. The method was immunoSEQ multiplex PCR; TCRdb's version includes in-frame clones alone and lacks a portion of them. That table is the source of V, J and clone size, and D and trimming were worked out from the DNA. The data show 120,000 to 150,000 clones, 75% to 90% seen once. The sequence came from an elderly man with acute or convalescent COVID-19. This chain links TRBV10-3 with TRBJ2-7, with D possibly matching TRBD2 (6 bases). The material sequenced was peripheral blood. The CDR3 DNA is TGTGCCATCAGTGAGTCGATGGTCGGGAGCGCGGACGAGCAGTACTTC. Translated, it gives CAISESMVGSADEQYF.